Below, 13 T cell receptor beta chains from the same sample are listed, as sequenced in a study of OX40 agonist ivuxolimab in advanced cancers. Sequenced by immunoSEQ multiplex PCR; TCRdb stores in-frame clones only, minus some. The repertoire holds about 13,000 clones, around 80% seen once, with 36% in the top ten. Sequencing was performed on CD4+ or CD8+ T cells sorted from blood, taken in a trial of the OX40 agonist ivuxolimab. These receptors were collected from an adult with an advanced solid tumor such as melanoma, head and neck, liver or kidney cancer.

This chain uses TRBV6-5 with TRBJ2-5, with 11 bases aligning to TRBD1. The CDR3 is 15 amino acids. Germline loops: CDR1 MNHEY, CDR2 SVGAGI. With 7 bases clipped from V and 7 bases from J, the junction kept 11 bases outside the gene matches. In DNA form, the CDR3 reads TGTGCCAGCAAACCCCGGGACAGGGGGACCAGGACCCAGTACTTC. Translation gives CASKPRDRGTRTQYF.

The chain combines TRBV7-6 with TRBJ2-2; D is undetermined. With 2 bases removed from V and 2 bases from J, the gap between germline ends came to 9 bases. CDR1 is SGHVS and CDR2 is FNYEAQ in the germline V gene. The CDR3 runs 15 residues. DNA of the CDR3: TGTGCCAGCAGCTTACGGGCAGTCAACACCGGGGAGCTGTTTTTT. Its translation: CASSLRAVNTGELFF.

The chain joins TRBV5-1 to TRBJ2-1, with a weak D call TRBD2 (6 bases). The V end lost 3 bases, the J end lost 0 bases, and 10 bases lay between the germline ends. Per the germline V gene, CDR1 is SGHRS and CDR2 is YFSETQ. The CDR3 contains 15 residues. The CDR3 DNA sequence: TGCGCCAGCAGCTCCATGGGGGGCTCCTACAATGAGCAGTTCTTC. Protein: CASSSMGGSYNEQFF.

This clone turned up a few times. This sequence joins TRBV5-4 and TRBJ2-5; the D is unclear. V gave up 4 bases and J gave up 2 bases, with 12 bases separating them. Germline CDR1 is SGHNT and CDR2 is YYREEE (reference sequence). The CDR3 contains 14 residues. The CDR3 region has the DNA TGTGCCAGCAGCCCCCGCAGCGAACAAGAGACCCAGTACTTC. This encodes CASSPRSEQETQYF.

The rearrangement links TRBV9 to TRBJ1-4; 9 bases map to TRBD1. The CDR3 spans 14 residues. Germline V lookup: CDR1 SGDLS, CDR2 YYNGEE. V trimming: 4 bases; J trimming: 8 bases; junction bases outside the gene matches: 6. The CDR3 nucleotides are TGTGCCAGCAGCCCTGACAGGGGGGAGGAAAAACTGTTTTTT. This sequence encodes CASSPDRGEEKLFF.

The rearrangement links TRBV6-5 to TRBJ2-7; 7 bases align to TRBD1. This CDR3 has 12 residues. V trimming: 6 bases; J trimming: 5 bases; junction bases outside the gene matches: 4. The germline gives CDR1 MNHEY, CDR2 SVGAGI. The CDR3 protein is CASSLGGDEQYF. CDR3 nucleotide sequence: TGTGCCAGCAGCCTAGGGGGCGACGAGCAGTACTTC.

The CDR3 protein is CASSSSKGAGVYNEQFF. The CDR3 region has the DNA TGTGCCAGCAGCTCGTCCAAGGGGGCGGGGGTCTACAATGAGCAGTTCTTC. V and J are TRBV7-6 and TRBJ2-1; TRBD1 or TRBD2 may be the D gene (7 bases each). The V end was cut by 4 bases, the J end by 3 bases, with 19 bases between. Germline assignment: CDR1 SGHVS and CDR2 FNYEAQ. There are 17 residues in the CDR3.

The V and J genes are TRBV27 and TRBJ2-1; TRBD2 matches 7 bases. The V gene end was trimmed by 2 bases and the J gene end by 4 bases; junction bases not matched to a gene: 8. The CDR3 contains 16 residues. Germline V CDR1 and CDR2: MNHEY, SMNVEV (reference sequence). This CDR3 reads CASSLGAGLAYNEQFF. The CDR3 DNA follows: TGTGCCAGCAGTTTAGGAGCGGGATTGGCATACAATGAGCAGTTCTTC.

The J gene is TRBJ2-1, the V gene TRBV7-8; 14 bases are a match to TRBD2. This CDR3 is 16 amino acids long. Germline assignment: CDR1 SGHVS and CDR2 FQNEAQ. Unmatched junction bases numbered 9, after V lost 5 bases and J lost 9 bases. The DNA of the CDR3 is TGTGCCAGCAGCCCTCGAGGACTAGCGGGAGGTCGTGAGCAGTTCTTC. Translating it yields CASSPRGLAGGREQFF.

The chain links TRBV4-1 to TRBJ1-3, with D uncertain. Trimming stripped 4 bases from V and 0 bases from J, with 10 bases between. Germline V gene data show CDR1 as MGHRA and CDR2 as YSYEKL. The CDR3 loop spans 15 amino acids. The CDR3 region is CASSPRAGSGNTIYF. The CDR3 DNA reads TGCGCCAGCAGCCCCCGAGCAGGCTCTGGAAACACCATATATTTT.

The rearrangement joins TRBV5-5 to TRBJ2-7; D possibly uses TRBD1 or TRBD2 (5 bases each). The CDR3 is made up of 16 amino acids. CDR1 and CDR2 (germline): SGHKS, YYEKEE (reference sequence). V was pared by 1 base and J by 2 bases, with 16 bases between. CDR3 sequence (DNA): TGTGCCAGCAGCTTGAAGGCAGGGACGACGGCCTACGAGCAGTACTTC. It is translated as CASSLKAGTTAYEQYF.

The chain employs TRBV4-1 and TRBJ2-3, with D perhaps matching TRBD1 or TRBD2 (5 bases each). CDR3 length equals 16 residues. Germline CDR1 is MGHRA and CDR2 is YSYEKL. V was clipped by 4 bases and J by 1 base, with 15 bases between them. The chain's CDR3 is CASSPMGEGGTDTQYF. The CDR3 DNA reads TGCGCCAGCAGCCCCATGGGGGAAGGGGGCACAGATACGCAGTATTTT.

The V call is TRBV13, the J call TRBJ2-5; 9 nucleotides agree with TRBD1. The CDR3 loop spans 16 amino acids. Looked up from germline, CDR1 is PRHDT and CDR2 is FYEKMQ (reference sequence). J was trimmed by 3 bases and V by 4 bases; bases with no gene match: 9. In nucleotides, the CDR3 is TGTGCCAGCAGCTCCGGACAGGGGATGAGGGAAGAGACCCAGTACTTC. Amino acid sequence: CASSSGQGMREETQYF.